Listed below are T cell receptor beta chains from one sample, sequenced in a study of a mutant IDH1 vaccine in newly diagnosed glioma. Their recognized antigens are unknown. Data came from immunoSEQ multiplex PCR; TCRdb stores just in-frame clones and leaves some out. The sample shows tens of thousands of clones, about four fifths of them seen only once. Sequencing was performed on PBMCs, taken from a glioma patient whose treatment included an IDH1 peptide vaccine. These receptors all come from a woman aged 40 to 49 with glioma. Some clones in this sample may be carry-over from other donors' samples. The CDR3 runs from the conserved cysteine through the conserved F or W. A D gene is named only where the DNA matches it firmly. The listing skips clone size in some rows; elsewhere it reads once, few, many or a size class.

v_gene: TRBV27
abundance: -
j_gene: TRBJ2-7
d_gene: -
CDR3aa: CASSDTNYEQYF
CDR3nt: TGTGCCAGCTCGGACACAAACTACGAGCAGTACTTC

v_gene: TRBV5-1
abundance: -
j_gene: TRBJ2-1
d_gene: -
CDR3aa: CASSLPRGGGGDEQFF
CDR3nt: TGCGCCAGCAGCCTACCTAGAGGGGGGGGAGGGGATGAGCAGTTCTTC

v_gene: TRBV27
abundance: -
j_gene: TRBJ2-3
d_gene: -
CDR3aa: CASSFPGSTDTQYF
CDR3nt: TGTGCCAGCAGTTTCCCCGGTAGCACAGATACGCAGTATTTT

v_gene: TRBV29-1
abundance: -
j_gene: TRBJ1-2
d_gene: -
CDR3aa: CSVVVGMKGYTF
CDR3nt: TGCAGCGTTGTGGTAGGGATGAAAGGCTACACCTTC

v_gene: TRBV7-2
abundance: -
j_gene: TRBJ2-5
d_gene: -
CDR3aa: CASSFRRETQYF
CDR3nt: TGTGCCAGCAGCTTTAGGAGGGAGACCCAGTACTTC

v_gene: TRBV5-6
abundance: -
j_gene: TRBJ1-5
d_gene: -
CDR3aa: CASSLVGPNQPQHF
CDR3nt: TGTGCCAGCAGCTTGGTAGGGCCGAATCAGCCCCAGCATTTT

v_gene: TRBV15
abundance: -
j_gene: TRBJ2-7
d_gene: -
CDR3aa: CATSRDLAEGKQYF
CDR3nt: TGTGCCACCAGCAGAGATCTCGCTGAGGGGAAGCAGTACTTC

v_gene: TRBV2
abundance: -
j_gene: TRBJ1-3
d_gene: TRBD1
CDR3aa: CASSLTGGNTIYF
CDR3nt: TGTGCCAGCAGTCTGACAGGGGGAAACACCATATATTTT

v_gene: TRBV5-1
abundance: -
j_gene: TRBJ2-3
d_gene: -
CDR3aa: CASSLEYTQYF
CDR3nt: TGCGCCAGCAGCTTGGAATATACGCAGTATTTT

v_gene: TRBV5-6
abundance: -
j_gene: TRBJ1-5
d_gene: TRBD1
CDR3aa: CASSSRPGTGVNQPQHF
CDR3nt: TGTGCCAGCAGCTCTCGACCAGGGACAGGGGTAAATCAGCCCCAGCATTTT

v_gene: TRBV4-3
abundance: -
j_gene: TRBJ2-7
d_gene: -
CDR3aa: CASSQVLGTYEQYF
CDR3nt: TGCGCCAGCAGCCAGGTGCTAGGGACCTACGAGCAGTACTTC

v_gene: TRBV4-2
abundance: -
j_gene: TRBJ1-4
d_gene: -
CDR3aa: CASRGSPGIGEKLFF
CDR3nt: TGTGCCAGCCGGGGCTCTCCCGGAATTGGTGAAAAACTGTTTTTT

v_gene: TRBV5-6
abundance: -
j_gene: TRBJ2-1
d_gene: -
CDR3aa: CASSWDKDEQFF
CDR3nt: TGTGCCAGCAGCTGGGACAAAGATGAGCAGTTCTTC

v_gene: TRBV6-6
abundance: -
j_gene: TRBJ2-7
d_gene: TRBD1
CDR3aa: CAIRPVSGTGSYEQYF
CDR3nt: TGTGCCATCAGGCCTGTCTCCGGGACAGGCTCCTACGAGCAGTACTTC

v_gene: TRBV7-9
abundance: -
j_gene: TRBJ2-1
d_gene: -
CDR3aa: CASSQAGSEQFF
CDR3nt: TGTGCCAGCAGTCAAGCGGGCAGCGAGCAGTTCTTC

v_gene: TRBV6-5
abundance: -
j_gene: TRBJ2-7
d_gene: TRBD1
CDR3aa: CASSRPGQGAYEQYF
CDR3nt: TGTGCCAGCAGTAGGCCGGGACAGGGAGCCTACGAGCAGTACTTC

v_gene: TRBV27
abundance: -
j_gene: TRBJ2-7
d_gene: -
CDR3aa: CASSHGGVGYEQYF
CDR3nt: TGTGCCAGCAGTCACGGAGGGGTAGGCTACGAGCAGTACTTC

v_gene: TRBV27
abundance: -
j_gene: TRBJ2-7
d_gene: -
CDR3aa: CASRPPGGSHEQYF
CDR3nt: TGTGCCAGCAGACCCCCTGGCGGAAGCCACGAGCAGTACTTC

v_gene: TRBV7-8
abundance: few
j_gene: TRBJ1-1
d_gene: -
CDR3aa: CASSPLPREAFF
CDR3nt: TGTGCCAGCAGCCCCCTCCCACGTGAAGCTTTCTTT

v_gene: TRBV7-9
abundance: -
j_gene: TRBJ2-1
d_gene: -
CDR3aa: CASSPRGRVDEQFF
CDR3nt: TGTGCCAGCAGCCCAAGGGGCCGAGTCGATGAGCAGTTCTTC

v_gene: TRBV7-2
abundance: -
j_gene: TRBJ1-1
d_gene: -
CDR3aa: CASSLGGENTEAFF
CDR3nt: TGTGCCAGCAGCTTAGGGGGGGAAAACACTGAAGCTTTCTTT

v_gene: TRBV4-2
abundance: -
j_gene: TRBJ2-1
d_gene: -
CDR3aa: CASSQAGGYNEQFF
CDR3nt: TGTGCCAGCAGCCAAGCCGGCGGATACAATGAGCAGTTCTTC

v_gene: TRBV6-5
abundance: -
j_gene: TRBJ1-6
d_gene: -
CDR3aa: CASSYGTADSPLHF
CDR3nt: TGTGCCAGCAGTTACGGGACCGCGGATTCACCCCTCCACTTT

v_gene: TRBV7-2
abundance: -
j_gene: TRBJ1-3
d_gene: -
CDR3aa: CASSLRVSSGNTIYF
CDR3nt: TGTGCCAGCAGCTTAAGGGTGAGCTCTGGAAACACCATATATTTT

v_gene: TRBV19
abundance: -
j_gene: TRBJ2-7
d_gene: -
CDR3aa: CASSIRGLTDHEQYF
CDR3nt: TGTGCCAGTAGTATACGGGGCCTCACGGACCACGAGCAGTACTTC

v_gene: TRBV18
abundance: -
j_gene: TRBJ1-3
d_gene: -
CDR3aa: CASSPLGNTIYF
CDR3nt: TGTGCCAGCTCACCGCTTGGAAACACCATATATTTT

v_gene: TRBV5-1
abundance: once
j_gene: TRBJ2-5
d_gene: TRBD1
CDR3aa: CASSSDGQGMTQYF
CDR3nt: TGCGCCAGCAGCAGTGATGGACAGGGGATGACCCAGTACTTC

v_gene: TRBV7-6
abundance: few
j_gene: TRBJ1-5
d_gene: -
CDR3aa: CASSLGQGIGQPQHF
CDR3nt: TGTGCCAGCAGCTTAGGTCAGGGGATCGGTCAGCCCCAGCATTTT

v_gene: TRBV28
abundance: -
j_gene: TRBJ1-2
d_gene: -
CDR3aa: CASSLGGRVYGYTF
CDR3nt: TGTGCCAGCAGTTTAGGGGGCAGGGTGTATGGCTACACCTTC

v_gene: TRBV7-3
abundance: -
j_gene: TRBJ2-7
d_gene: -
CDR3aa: CASSYPSSGYGQYF
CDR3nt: TGTGCCAGCAGCTACCCCTCCTCGGGTTACGGGCAGTACTTC

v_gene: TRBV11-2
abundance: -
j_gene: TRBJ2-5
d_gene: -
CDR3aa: CASSLIFNWGAPRETQYF
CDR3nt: TGTGCCAGCAGCTTAATCTTTAACTGGGGGGCGCCGAGAGAGACCCAGTACTTC

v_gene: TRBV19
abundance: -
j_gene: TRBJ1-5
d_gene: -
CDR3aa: CASSLSSGGGNQPQHF
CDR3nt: TGTGCCAGTAGTCTTTCCAGTGGGGGAGGCAATCAGCCCCAGCATTTT

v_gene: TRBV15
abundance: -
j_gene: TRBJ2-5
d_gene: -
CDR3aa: CATSRDSSGVGETQYF
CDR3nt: TGTGCCACCAGCAGAGATTCTAGTGGAGTTGGAGAGACCCAGTACTTC